The 24 T cell receptor beta chains below all came from one sample that was sequenced in a study of T cell changes during pregnancy in multiple sclerosis. Repertoires were generated with immunoSEQ multiplex PCR, while TCRdb's copy carries only in-frame clones and drops some. This table has more than 85,000 clones, around nine tenths appearing once. The sample consisted of peripheral blood, taken in the second trimester of pregnancy. The receptors stem from a female donor with multiple sclerosis, enrolled in a pregnancy study.

This chain uses TRBV20-1 with TRBJ2-7; D is uncertain. The CDR3 has 11 residues. Trimming took off 1 base at V and 2 bases at J, with 3 bases between the two ends. The V gene's germline CDR1 is DFQATT and CDR2 SNEGSKA (reference sequence). CDR3 DNA: TGCAGTGCTAGAGCCACCTACGAGCAGTACTTC. This codes for CSARATYEQYF.

The genes are TRBV6-5 and TRBJ2-1, with 7 bases that match TRBD1. CDR3 size: 13 residues. Per germline, CDR1 MNHEY and CDR2 SVGAGI. V dropped 5 bases and J dropped 14; count of bases not matched to a gene: 12. The CDR3 reads CASSQGTVVPEFF. Here the CDR3 DNA reads TGTGCCAGCAGTCAGGGGACAGTTGTGCCAGAGTTCTTC.

This rearrangement joins TRBV4-1 to TRBJ2-2, with D perhaps TRBD2 (6 bases). Germline assignment: CDR1 MGHRA and CDR2 YSYEKL. The CDR3 is made up of 14 amino acids. Trimming stripped 1 base from V and 6 bases from J, with 9 bases between. The CDR3 is CASSQVGEAGELFF. The CDR3, as DNA: TGCGCCAGCAGCCAAGTAGGGGAGGCCGGGGAGCTGTTTTTT.

The gene calls are TRBV4-2 and TRBJ2-1, with 7 bases aligning to TRBD2. From germline, CDR1 is LGHNA and CDR2 YNFKEQ. J gave up 12 bases and V 0 bases, and 14 bases lay outside the gene matches. The CDR3 has 16 residues. The CDR3 reads CASSQEPLLTSYWQFF. CDR3 nucleotides: TGTGCCAGCAGCCAAGAGCCCCTACTGACTAGCTACTGGCAGTTCTTC.

The CDR3 protein is CACQSPGQLYTEAFF. Here the CDR3 DNA reads TGTGCCTGCCAGAGTCCGGGACAGCTCTACACTGAAGCTTTCTTT. The genes are TRBV30 and TRBJ1-1; 7 bases agree with TRBD1. The trim removed 6 bases at V and 3 bases at J, leaving 13 bases unmatched. The germline gives CDR1 GTSNPN, CDR2 SVGIG (reference sequence). CDR3 length: 15 residues.

This clone showed up just a few times. Other DNA sequences of this sample code for an identical CDR3. This chain joins TRBV25-1 and TRBJ2-3, with 12 bases lining up with TRBD2. Germline V gene lookup returns CDR1 MGHDK and CDR2 SYGVNS. The CDR3 totals 17 residues. Trimming cost V 2 bases and J 1 base; bases outside gene matches: 4. CDR3 coding DNA: TGTGCCAGCAGTGAACGGGCTAGCGGGAGGGGCACAGATACGCAGTATTTT. It yields the protein CASSERASGRGTDTQYF.

The J gene is TRBJ1-1, the V gene TRBV28; D perhaps matches TRBD1 (6 bases). From germline, CDR1 is MDHEN and CDR2 SYDVKM. Trimming shortened V by 8 bases and J by 3 bases, and 22 bases separated the two germline ends. CDR3 size: 16 residues. CDR3 region: CASVAQGPGSDTEAFF. CDR3 sequence (DNA): TGTGCCAGCGTAGCCCAGGGGCCAGGGAGTGACACTGAAGCTTTCTTT. The full variable domain, in which reference TRBV28 and TRBJ1-1 provide the parts outside the CDR3, is DVKVTQSSRYLVKRTGEKVFLECVQDMDHENMFWYRQDPGLGLRLIYFSYDVKMKEKGDIPEGYSVSREKKERFSLILESASTNQTSMYLCASVAQGPGSDTEAFFGQGTRLTVV.

This chain links TRBV7-9 with TRBJ2-1, with no clear D. Germline V lookup: CDR1 SEHNR, CDR2 FQNEAQ (reference sequence). There are 14 residues in the CDR3. Deletions cut 2 bases from V and 1 base from J, with 6 bases between. DNA for the CDR3: TGTGCCAGCAGCTTACAGGTGTCCTACAATGAGCAGTTCTTC. Translating it yields CASSLQVSYNEQFF.

The genes are TRBV7-6 and TRBJ2-1; weak D call: TRBD2 (6 bases). The CDR3 runs to 16 residues. Per the germline V gene, CDR1 is SGHVS and CDR2 is FNYEAQ. The ends were cut back, 6 bases at V and 9 bases at J, with 24 bases in the middle. CDR3 residues: CASSRTTRSLGGEQFF. The DNA of the CDR3 is TGTGCCAGCAGTCGGACGACTAGGAGCTTGGGTGGTGAGCAGTTCTTC.

The chain has TRBV12-1 and TRBJ2-5; the table assigns TRBD1, which was not confirmed against the DNA. TRBV12-1 is deemed a pseudogene. The CDR3 sequence is 17 residues long. CDR3 nucleotides: TGTGCCAGCAGAGGTCTCCCCCCCCGGACAGCAAAAGAGACCCAGTACTTC. Protein: CASRGLPPRTAKETQYF.

The CDR3 nucleotides read TGTGCCAGCAGGCTTTCCGGGACTAGCGGGGCCTCCTACGAGCAGTACTTC. This codes for CASRLSGTSGASYEQYF. The genes are TRBV11-2 and TRBJ2-7; 13 nucleotides agree with TRBD2. This CDR3 region has 17 residues. The V and J ends lost 6 bases and 0 bases, in that order; junction bases with no gene match: 8. Germline V gene data show CDR1 as SGHAT and CDR2 as FQNNGV.

The chain is built from TRBV19 and TRBJ1-1; maybe TRBD1 (5 bases). Germline assignment: CDR1 LNHDA and CDR2 SQIVND (reference sequence). The length of the CDR3 is 14 residues. Trimming stripped 0 bases from V and 5 bases from J, with 10 bases between. CDR3 protein: CASSIETGGTEAFF. The CDR3 DNA sequence: TGTGCCAGTAGTATAGAAACAGGCGGAACTGAAGCTTTCTTT.

The V gene is TRBV29-1, the J gene TRBJ2-5, with TRBD2 identical over 9 bases. The CDR3 runs 17 residues. Per the germline V gene, CDR1 is SQVTM and CDR2 is ANQGSEA. The V and J ends lost 8 bases and 5 bases, in that order; junction bases with no gene match: 21. CDR3 bases: TGCAGCCTCCTTGGCGGCGCGGGAGGGCACGGGGGGGAGACCCAGTACTTC. Amino acids: CSLLGGAGGHGGETQYF.

This chain uses TRBV27 with TRBJ1-5, with 8 bases identical to TRBD1. V was pared by 6 bases and J by 4 bases, with 2 bases of the junction left unmatched. Germline CDR1 MNHEY, CDR2 SMNVEV (reference sequence). The CDR3 has 13 amino acids. The CDR3 bases are TGTGCCAGCAGGACAGGGGAAAATCAGCCCCAGCATTTT. Translation gives CASRTGENQPQHF.

The genes are TRBV6-5 and TRBJ2-7; unclear D gene. Deletions cut 4 bases from V and 3 bases from J, with 7 bases between. The germline CDR1 and CDR2 sequences are MNHEY and SVGAGI. This CDR3 has 12 residues. CDR3 region: CASSSLNYEQYF. The CDR3 DNA sequence: TGTGCCAGCAGTTCCCTAAACTACGAGCAGTACTTC.

This chain links TRBV19 with TRBJ2-1, with D perhaps TRBD1 (6 bases). V was pared by 2 bases and J by 8 bases, with 7 bases between. In germline, CDR1 is LNHDA, CDR2 SQIVND (reference sequence). The CDR3 runs to 12 residues. CDR3 protein: CASSIQGYEQFF. For the CDR3, the DNA is TGTGCCAGTAGTATACAGGGGTATGAGCAGTTCTTC.

This clone has a handful of counts. The rearrangement links TRBV5-4 to TRBJ2-7; 10 nucleotides align to TRBD1. V shed 4 bases, J shed 5 bases, and the junction held 3 bases outside the gene matches. Germline CDR1 reads SGHNT; CDR2 reads YYREEE (reference sequence). The CDR3 totals 13 residues. The CDR3 DNA reads TGTGCCAGCAGCCGGGACAGGGGAGACGAGCAGTACTTC. Amino acid sequence: CASSRDRGDEQYF.

The rearrangement uses TRBV27 and TRBJ2-5; 7 positions match TRBD2. The junction had 14 bases not matched to a gene; V was cut back by 5 bases and J by 5 bases. The CDR3 extends over 16 amino acids. Germline V lookup: CDR1 MNHEY, CDR2 SMNVEV (reference sequence). CDR3 residues: CASSKAGLTKGETQYF. The CDR3 nucleotides are TGTGCCAGCAGTAAAGCGGGACTCACGAAGGGTGAGACCCAGTACTTC.

The rearrangement links TRBV10-2 to TRBJ1-2; maybe TRBD1 (5 bases). With 5 bases removed from V and 8 bases from J, the gap between germline ends came to 15 bases. This CDR3 has 13 amino acids. Germline V gene data show CDR1 as WSHSY and CDR2 as SAAADI. In nucleotides, the CDR3 is TGCGCCAGCAGTAGTCCAGGGTCCGGGGGCTACACCTTC. This codes for CASSSPGSGGYTF.

This chain uses TRBV6-5 with TRBJ2-1, with 11 bases that match TRBD2. The CDR3 is 15 amino acids. Germline loops: CDR1 MNHEY, CDR2 SVGAGI. The junction had 8 bases not matched to a gene; V was cut back by 7 bases and J by 6 bases. The CDR3 bases are TGTGCCAGCAAGACACTAGCGGGAGTAATCAATGAGCAGTTCTTC. It is translated as CASKTLAGVINEQFF.

The chain combines TRBV6-6 with TRBJ2-3; 7 positions agree with TRBD1. There are 14 residues in the CDR3. V lost 2 bases and J lost 6; bases outside the gene matches: 5. The germline V gene encodes CDR1 MNHNY and CDR2 SVGAGI (reference sequence). The CDR3 protein is CASSYEGAGDTQYF. The CDR3, as DNA: TGTGCCAGCAGTTACGAGGGGGCAGGGGATACGCAGTATTTT.

This sequence joins TRBV19 and TRBJ1-2, with a possible D match to TRBD1 (6 bases). Trimming took 5 bases from V and 3 from J, leaving 10 bases between them. Per germline, CDR1 LNHDA and CDR2 SQIVND (reference sequence). The CDR3 extends over 13 amino acids. CDR3 coding DNA: TGTGCCAGTAGTCGCGAGGGGGACTATGGCTACACCTTC. Translation gives CASSREGDYGYTF.

This clone was detected once. The J gene is TRBJ2-7, the V gene TRBV6-1; weak D call: TRBD1 (5 bases). Germline V CDR1 and CDR2: MNHNS, SASEGT. The ends were cut back, 1 base at V and 12 bases at J, with 19 bases in the middle. The CDR3 runs to 14 residues. Written as DNA, the CDR3 is TGTGCCAGCAGTGAAGGGGGCGAGCTACCCTCTCGGTACTTC. Its translation is CASSEGGELPSRYF.

The genes are TRBV30 and TRBJ2-7, with D possibly TRBD2 on 6 matching bases. From germline, CDR1 is GTSNPN and CDR2 SVGIG (reference sequence). The CDR3 sequence is 12 residues long. V dropped 2 bases and J dropped 5 bases, with 10 bases sitting between them. CDR3 residues: CAWSLGRNEQYF. The CDR3 nucleotides read TGTGCCTGGAGTCTAGGGAGGAACGAGCAGTACTTC.